The 9 T cell receptor beta chains given below trace back to one sample, sequenced in a study of read filtering for tumor transcriptome and immune sequencing. From 350 to 500 ng of RNA, a library with molecular barcoded alpha/delta and beta/gamma adaptors was made. TCRdb independently ran MiXCR on the reads; one entry per CDR3 protein. In the table there are fewer than 30,000 distinct CDR3 sequences, under 25% of which are singletons. The sequenced sample consisted of a population of CD138-negative cells sorted from bone marrow. These TCRs come from a donor at least 40 years old with multiple myeloma.

Ten or more counts support this clonotype. The chain carries TRBV3-1 and TRBJ2-5; possibly TRBD1 for D (6 bases). The CDR3 covers 13 residues. Trimming stripped 1 base from V and 4 bases from J, with 7 bases between. CDR1 and CDR2 (germline): LGHDT, YNNKEL (reference sequence). This CDR3 is CASSQVRGETQYF. In DNA form, the CDR3 reads TGTGCCAGCAGCCAAGTCAGGGGAGAGACCCAGTACTTC.

This clonotype was detected ten times or more. This chain uses TRBV7-2 with TRBJ2-1; 10 positions match TRBD2. Germline CDR1 and CDR2: SGHTA and FQGNSA. V lost 5 bases to trimming and J lost 6 bases; unmatched junction nucleotides: 10. The CDR3 covers 16 residues. The CDR3 DNA follows: TGTGCCAGCAGCCTACTCCCTAGCGGGAGCCCCAATGAGCAGTTCTTC. Translation: CASSLLPSGSPNEQFF. Based on the CDR3 plus reference TRBV7-2 and TRBJ2-1, the full variable domain is GAGVSQSPSNKVTEKGKDVELRCDPISGHTALYWYRQSLGQGLEFLIYFQGNSAPDKSGLPSDRFSAERTGGSVSTLTIQRTQQEDSAVYLCASSLLPSGSPNEQFFGPGTRLTVL.

By share of the sample, this clonotype is medium-sized. V is TRBV20-1 and J is TRBJ1-1, with 12 bases that match TRBD1. The CDR3 is 16 residues long. Germline trimming cut 6 bases from V and 4 bases from J; bases unmatched to any gene: 12. The germline CDR1 and CDR2 sequences are DFQATT and SNEGSKA (reference sequence). CDR3 loop: CSAGGTGGKGGTEAFF. The CDR3 bases are TGCAGTGCGGGCGGGACAGGGGGCAAGGGGGGCACTGAAGCTTTCTTT.

A note on this clonotype: One base away lies a much larger clone, so this may be a sequencing read error. The V gene is TRBV7-9, the J gene TRBJ2-5; D perhaps matches TRBD2 (6 bases). This CDR3 is 15 amino acids long. Looked up from germline, CDR1 is SEHNR and CDR2 is FQNEAQ (reference sequence). CDR3 loop: CASSPDGTPQEAQYF. Written as DNA, the CDR3 is TGTGCCAGCAGCCCCGACGGGACTCCACAAGAGGCCCAGTACTTC.

The sample holds many counts of this clonotype. J is TRBJ1-3 and V is TRBV15; D uncertain. CDR1 and CDR2 from the germline V gene are LNHNV and YYDKDF (reference sequence). The V end was cut by 8 bases, the J end by 0 bases, with 8 bases between. The CDR3 consists of 13 residues. The CDR3 spells CATSVDSGNTIYF. CDR3 nucleotide sequence: TGTGCCACCTCAGTAGACTCTGGAAACACCATATATTTT. The full variable domain, rest sourced from reference TRBV15 and TRBJ1-3, is DAMVIQNPRYQVTQFGKPVTLSCSQTLNHNVMYWYQQKSSQAPKLLFHYYDKDFNNEADTPDNFQSRRPNTSFCFLDIRSPGLGDTAMYLCATSVDSGNTIYFGEGSWLTVV.

This clonotype was detected many times. V gene TRBV25-1 combines with J gene TRBJ2-1, with TRBD2 matching over 7 bases. J lost 0 bases, V lost 2 bases, and 1 base had no gene match. The CDR3 sequence is 15 residues long. Germline V lookup: CDR1 MGHDK, CDR2 SYGVNS. CDR3 sequence reads: CASSEGGGSYNEQFF. The CDR3 bases are TGTGCCAGCAGTGAAGGCGGGGGCTCCTACAATGAGCAGTTCTTC.

In regard to this clonotype: The likely explanation is a read error, given a far larger clone one base away. The CDR3 does not close with the conserved phenylalanine or tryptophan, likely indicating a read error. This chain links TRBV11-2 with TRBJ1-1, with D possibly matching TRBD1 (5 bases). Germline V gene lookup returns CDR1 SGHAT and CDR2 FQNNGV. The CDR3 runs 13 residues. The ends were cut back, 4 bases at V and 4 bases at J, with 10 bases in the middle. The CDR3 spells CASSYGRGTEAFL. The CDR3 DNA sequence: TGTGCCAGCAGCTATGGGAGGGGCACTGAAGCTTTCCTT.

This clonotype was observed at least ten times. This chain links TRBV19 with TRBJ1-1; a weak D match, TRBD1 (5 bases). The CDR3 extends over 13 amino acids. The V and J ends lost 5 bases and 0 bases respectively, with 7 bases between them. CDR1 LNHDA and CDR2 SQIVND come from the germline V gene (reference sequence). The CDR3 bases are TGTGCCAGTAGTGGGGCGATGAACACTGAAGCTTTCTTT. Protein product: CASSGAMNTEAFF.

About this clonotype itself: At one end the junction does not follow the germline gene, possibly because of a read error. The CDR3, as DNA: TGTGCCAGTAGCTTATCTGTCATGACTAGCGGGAGAAGTTTGCCCGGGAAGCTGTTTTTT. It codes for CASSLSVMTSGRSLPGKLFF. The rearrangement joins TRBV7-9 to TRBJ2-2; 12 bases match TRBD2. This CDR3 is 20 amino acids long. The germline V gene has CDR1 SEHNR and CDR2 FQNEAQ (reference sequence).